This entry lists 13 T cell receptor beta chains sequenced from one sample in a study of blood T cell repertoires in COVID-19. Method: immunoSEQ multiplex PCR; TCRdb's copy keeps in-frame clones and lacks some. The sample lists 57,000 or so clones; approximately 84% were seen once. Sequences were obtained from peripheral blood. These receptors all come from an older man with active COVID-19.

To note about this clone: The junction shows a germline mismatch at one end, possibly a read error. In DNA form, the CDR3 reads TGTGCCAGCAGCTTGGTGGCCCCTTTTTTT. Amino acids: CASSLVAPFF. The J gene is TRBJ2-3, the V gene TRBV5-8; D gene unclear. Per the germline V gene, CDR1 is SGHTS and CDR2 is YDEGEE. The CDR3 has 10 amino acids.

The chain joins TRBV7-8 to TRBJ2-7; a possible D gene is TRBD1 (6 bases). The CDR3 sequence is 14 residues long. V was pared by 5 bases and J by 0 bases, with 11 bases between. CDR1 SGHVS and CDR2 FQNEAQ come from the germline V gene. CDR3 sequence: CASSPTGTSYEQYF. For the CDR3, the DNA is TGTGCCAGCAGCCCGACAGGAACCTCCTACGAGCAGTACTTC.

The chain combines TRBV5-1 with TRBJ2-3; 12 nucleotides agree with TRBD2. CDR1 is SGHRS, CDR2 YFSETQ, per germline. Trimming took 5 bases from V and 2 from J; bases not matched to a gene: 9. The CDR3 extends over 17 amino acids. The CDR3 DNA follows: TGCGCCAGCAGTGGAGGGGGACTAGCGGGTATCACAGATACGCAGTATTTT. It specifies CASSGGGLAGITDTQYF.

The chain combines TRBV11-2 with TRBJ2-5; D possibly corresponds to TRBD1 (6 bases). Trimming took 3 bases from V and 2 from J, leaving 10 bases between them. The CDR3 length is 14 residues. The germline CDR1 and CDR2 sequences are SGHAT and FQNNGV. CDR3 nucleotides: TGTGCCAGCAGCTTCACAGGGAGTCAAGAGACCCAGTACTTC. Amino acids: CASSFTGSQETQYF.

The J gene is TRBJ2-1, the V gene TRBV19, with 10 bases matching TRBD1. The CDR3 extends over 17 amino acids. The junction had 10 bases not matched to a gene; V was cut back by 4 bases and J by 4 bases. The germline V gene encodes CDR1 LNHDA and CDR2 SQIVND (reference sequence). For the CDR3, the DNA is TGTGCCAGTAGTAGGTGGACAGGGGGACAAAGTTACAATGAGCAGTTCTTC. Its translation is CASSRWTGGQSYNEQFF. Complete variable domain (other parts from reference TRBV19 and TRBJ2-1): DGGITQSPKYLFRKEGQNVTLSCEQNLNHDAMYWYRQDPGQGLRLIYYSQIVNDFQKGDIAEGYSVSREKKESFPLTVTSAQKNPTAFYLCASSRWTGGQSYNEQFFGPGTRLTVL.

The J gene is TRBJ2-7, the V gene TRBV27; 8 bases map to TRBD1. The CDR3 totals 14 residues. With V trimmed by 5 bases and J by 1 base, 4 bases remained unmatched. From germline, CDR1 is MNHEY and CDR2 SMNVEV (reference sequence). CDR3 DNA: TGTGCCAGCAGTCAAGGGACAGGTTCCTACGAGCAGTACTTC. Protein sequence: CASSQGTGSYEQYF.

This clone was detected once. The CDR3 region is CASGSTGLTEKLFF. Here the CDR3 DNA reads TGTGCTAGTGGTTCTACAGGGTTAACTGAAAAACTGTTTTTT. The chain employs TRBV12-5 and TRBJ1-4, with D possibly matching TRBD1 (6 bases). Trimming shortened V by 4 bases and J by 7 bases, and 13 bases separated the two germline ends. The CDR3 runs 14 residues. Germline loops: CDR1 LGHNT, CDR2 FRNRAP.

The chain combines TRBV5-6 with TRBJ2-3; 12 bases are a match to TRBD1. J was trimmed by 4 bases and V by 4 bases; bases with no gene match: 7. This CDR3 is built from 16 residues. The germline gives CDR1 SGHDT, CDR2 YYEEEE. The CDR3 loop is CASSIRDRGPSDTQYF. For the CDR3, the DNA is TGTGCCAGCAGCATACGGGACAGGGGGCCATCAGATACGCAGTATTTT.

The rearrangement links TRBV14 to TRBJ2-5; TRBD1 aligns across 7 bases. Germline trimming cut 5 bases from V and 3 bases from J; bases unmatched to any gene: 3. Germline lookup yields CDR1 SGHDN and CDR2 FVKESK. The CDR3 is 13 residues long. CDR3 nucleotides: TGTGCCAGCAGCTTTGGGACAGAAGAGACCCAGTACTTC. Its translation: CASSFGTEETQYF.

The V gene is TRBV5-4, the J gene TRBJ2-5, with a weak D call TRBD2 (5 bases). The CDR3 consists of 12 residues. CDR1 and CDR2 (germline): SGHNT, YYREEE (reference sequence). Trimming left V 5 bases short and J 9 bases short, with 14 bases between. CDR3 sequence reads: CASRETGRAQYF. The CDR3 region has the DNA TGTGCCAGCAGGGAGACGGGAAGAGCCCAGTACTTC.

The V and J genes are TRBV5-1 and TRBJ1-6; possibly TRBD1 for D (5 bases). This CDR3 region has 15 residues. Between the trimmed V and J ends, which lost 1 base and 4 bases, there was a span of 9 bases. Germline CDR1 is SGHRS and CDR2 is YFSETQ. The CDR3 DNA is TGCGCCAGCAGCTTGACAGGTTCTTATAATTCACCCCTCCACTTT. Translating it yields CASSLTGSYNSPLHF.

At least ten counts were recorded for this clone. This rearrangement joins TRBV14 to TRBJ2-7; D may be TRBD2 (6 bases). The germline V gene encodes CDR1 SGHDN and CDR2 FVKESK. With 0 bases removed from V and 6 bases from J, the gap between germline ends came to 18 bases. This CDR3 has 16 amino acids. The CDR3 DNA reads as TGTGCCAGCAGCCAAGATCTTACCGGGAGTATCTCCGAGCAGTACTTC. This gives the protein CASSQDLTGSISEQYF. The entire variable domain, with the rest obtained from reference TRBV14 and TRBJ2-7, is as follows: EAGVTQFPSHSVIEKGQTVTLRCDPISGHDNLYWYRRVMGKEIKFLLHFVKESKQDESGMPNNRFLAERTGGTYSTLKVQPAELEDSGVYFCASSQDLTGSISEQYFGPGTRLTVT.

The chain recombines TRBV6-5 with TRBJ1-6; tentatively, D is TRBD1 (6 bases). V was clipped by 6 bases and J by 7 bases, with 10 bases between them. Looked up from germline, CDR1 is MNHEY and CDR2 is SVGAGI. This CDR3 comprises 13 residues. The DNA of the CDR3 is TGTGCCAGCAGGCGTACAGGGAATTCACCCCTCCACTTT. Its translation is CASRRTGNSPLHF.